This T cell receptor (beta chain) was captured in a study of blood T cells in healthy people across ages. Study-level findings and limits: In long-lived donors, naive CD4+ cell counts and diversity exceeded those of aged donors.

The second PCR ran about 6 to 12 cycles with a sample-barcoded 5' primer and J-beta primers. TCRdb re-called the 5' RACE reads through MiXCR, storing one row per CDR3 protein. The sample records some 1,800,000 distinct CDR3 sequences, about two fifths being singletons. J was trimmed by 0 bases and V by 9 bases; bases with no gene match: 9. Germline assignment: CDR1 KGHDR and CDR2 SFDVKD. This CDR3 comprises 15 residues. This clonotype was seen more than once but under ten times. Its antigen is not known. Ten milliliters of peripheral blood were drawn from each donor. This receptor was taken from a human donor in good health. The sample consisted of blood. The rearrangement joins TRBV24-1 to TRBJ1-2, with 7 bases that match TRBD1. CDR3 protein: CATYHRDSPNYGYTF. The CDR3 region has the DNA TGTGCCACCTACCATCGGGACAGCCCTAACTATGGCTACACCTTC.